The present entry profiles one T cell receptor beta chain with its context. The data were taken from a study of blood T cell repertoires in COVID-19. Across the whole study: COVID-19 samples, acute and convalescent, were from the United States, Italy and Spain. The cDNA or gDNA used as material had been derived from T cells, B-cell-depleted T cells, or PBMCs.

Germline CDR1 and CDR2: SGHVS and FQNEAQ. The V end lost 7 bases, the J end lost 5 bases, and 15 bases lay between the germline ends. CDR3 size: 15 residues. Libraries were prepared by immunoSEQ multiplex PCR; TCRdb keeps only in-frame clonotypes and omits some of them. The profile shows around 50,000 clones, around four fifths of them singletons. The participants were between roughly 18 and 100 years old and came from roughly 24 US areas. Participants had their cohort set by participant-reported clinical history. The V call is TRBV7-8, the J call TRBJ1-6; D is perhaps TRBD1 (5 bases). The sequence was collected from a woman aged 45-59 years with acute COVID-19. Sequenced: PBMCs or T cells enriched from blood (not recorded which). CDR3 amino acids: CASTPRGPNNSPLHF. DNA for the CDR3: TGTGCCAGCACCCCGCGGGGACCGAATAATTCACCCCTCCACTTT. The full variable domain, in which reference TRBV7-8 and TRBJ1-6 provide the parts outside the CDR3, is GAGVSQSPRYKVAKRGQDVALRCDPISGHVSLFWYQQALGQGPEFLTYFQNEAQLDKSGLPSDRFFAERPEGSVSTLKIQRTQQEDSAVYLCASTPRGPNNSPLHFGNGTRLTVT.